One and the same sample provided the 5 T cell receptor beta chains below, sequenced in a study of T-cell reconstitution after alpha-beta-depleted transplantation in children. General observations from the study: Counts and diversity of T cells one year after transplant came mostly from newly produced T cells.

These receptors lack a known antigen. Unique molecular identifiers were used to barcode this TCRbeta library. TCRdb processed the PCR reads anew with MiXCR; each CDR3 protein has one entry. The sample contains about 290,000 distinct CDR3 sequences, 6% to 10% of which appear only once. Source: peripheral blood, taken 360 days after TCRalphabeta/CD19-depleted stem cell transplant. Every receptor here comes from a female patient between 2 and 15 years old who had a stem cell transplant for Fanconi anemia, so the T cells may come from the graft donor.

This clonotype was detected many times. The chain has TRBV3-1 and TRBJ2-3; 8 positions agree with TRBD2. V shed 1 base and J 0 bases; nucleotides not matched to a gene: 3. Looked up from germline, CDR1 is LGHDT and CDR2 is YNNKEL (reference sequence). The CDR3 runs 16 residues. In DNA, the CDR3 is TGTGCCAGCAGCCAAGTCACTAGCGGTAGCACAGATACGCAGTATTTT. It specifies CASSQVTSGSTDTQYF.

This clonotype was seen at least ten times. The rearrangement links TRBV2 to TRBJ2-2; no definite D call. V shed 2 bases and J shed 4 bases, with 8 bases lying between them. Germline V CDR1 and CDR2: SNHLY, FYNNEI. The CDR3 length is 14 residues. CDR3 sequence: CASSEPSFTGELFF. CDR3 bases: TGTGCCAGCAGTGAACCGTCTTTCACCGGGGAGCTGTTTTTT.

Remarks on this clonotype: The CDR3 end shows no conserved phenylalanine or tryptophan, and so a read error is likely. This chain links TRBV2 with TRBJ1-1; a possible D gene is TRBD1 (6 bases). The CDR3 totals 12 residues. Germline V gene data show CDR1 as SNHLY and CDR2 as FYNNEI. CDR3 loop: CADSQGGTEAFY. The DNA for the CDR3 is TGTGCAGACTCACAGGGTGGTACTGAAGCTTTCTAT.

This clonotype was seen at least ten times. CDR3 sequence (DNA): TGTGCCAGCAGTTTTAGTAAGGGTGGCGAGCAGTACGTC. Amino acid sequence: CASSFSKGGEQYV. This sequence joins TRBV12-3 or TRBV12-4 and TRBJ2-7; D remains ambiguous. The V end lost 3 bases, the J end lost 6 bases, and 12 bases lay between the germline ends. CDR3 length: 13 amino acids.

This clonotype was detected a few times. The chain links TRBV2 to TRBJ2-6, with D perhaps matching TRBD1 (6 bases). Trimming removed 7 bases from V and 0 bases from J, with 10 bases in between. CDR1 SNHLY and CDR2 FYNNEI come from the germline V gene. The CDR3 loop spans 15 amino acids. CDR3 residues: CASKYRVSGANVLTF. The CDR3 nucleotides read TGTGCCAGCAAATACAGGGTCTCTGGGGCCAACGTCCTGACTTTC.